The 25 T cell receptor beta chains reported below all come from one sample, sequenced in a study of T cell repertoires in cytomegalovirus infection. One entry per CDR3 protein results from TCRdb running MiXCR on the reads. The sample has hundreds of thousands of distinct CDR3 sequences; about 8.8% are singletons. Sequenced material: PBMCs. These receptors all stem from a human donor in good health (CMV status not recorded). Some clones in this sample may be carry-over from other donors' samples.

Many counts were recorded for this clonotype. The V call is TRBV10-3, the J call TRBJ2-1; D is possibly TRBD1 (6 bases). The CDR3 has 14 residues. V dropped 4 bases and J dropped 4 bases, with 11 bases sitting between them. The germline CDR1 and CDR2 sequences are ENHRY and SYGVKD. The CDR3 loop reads CAISGKTGYNEQFF. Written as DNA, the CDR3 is TGTGCCATCAGTGGCAAGACAGGATACAATGAGCAGTTCTTC.

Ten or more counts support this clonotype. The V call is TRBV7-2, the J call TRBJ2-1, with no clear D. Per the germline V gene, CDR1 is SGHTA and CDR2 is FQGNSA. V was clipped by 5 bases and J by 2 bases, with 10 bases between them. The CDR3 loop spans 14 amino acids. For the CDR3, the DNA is TGTGCCAGCAGCCCCGTGGAAACCTACAATGAGCAGTTCTTC. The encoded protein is CASSPVETYNEQFF. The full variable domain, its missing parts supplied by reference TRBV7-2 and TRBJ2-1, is GAGVSQSPSNKVTEKGKDVELRCDPISGHTALYWYRQSLGQGLEFLIYFQGNSAPDKSGLPSDRFSAERTGGSVSTLTIQRTQQEDSAVYLCASSPVETYNEQFFGPGTRLTVL.

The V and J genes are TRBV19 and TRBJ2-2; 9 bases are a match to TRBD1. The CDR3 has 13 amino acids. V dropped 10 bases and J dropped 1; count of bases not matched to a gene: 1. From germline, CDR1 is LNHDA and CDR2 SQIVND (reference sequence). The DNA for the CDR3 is TGTGCCAAGACAGGGGGGAACACCGGGGAGCTGTTTTTT. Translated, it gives CAKTGGNTGELFF.

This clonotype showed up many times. The DNA of the CDR3 is TGTGCCAGCAGCTTGGACAGAAAGGGTACGCAGTATTTT. This sequence encodes CASSLDRKGTQYF. The chain combines TRBV5-5 with TRBJ2-3; D gene uncertain. Trimming pared 0 bases from V and 8 bases from J, leaving 10 bases between. This CDR3 has 13 residues. Germline-derived CDR1 and CDR2 are SGHKS and YYEKEE (reference sequence). Full variable domain (rest looked up from reference TRBV5-5 and TRBJ2-3): DAGVTQSPTHLIKTRGQQVTLRCSPISGHKSVSWYQQVLGQGPQFIFQYYEKEERGRGNFPDRFSARQFPNYSSELNVNALLLGDSALYLCASSLDRKGTQYFGPGTRLTVL.

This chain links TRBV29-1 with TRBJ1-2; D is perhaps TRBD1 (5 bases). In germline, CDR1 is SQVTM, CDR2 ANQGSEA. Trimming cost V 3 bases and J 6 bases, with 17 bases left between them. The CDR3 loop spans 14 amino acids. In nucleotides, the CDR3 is TGCAGCGTTGAGTCGAGGCCGGGGGATAATGGCTACACCTTC. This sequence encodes CSVESRPGDNGYTF.

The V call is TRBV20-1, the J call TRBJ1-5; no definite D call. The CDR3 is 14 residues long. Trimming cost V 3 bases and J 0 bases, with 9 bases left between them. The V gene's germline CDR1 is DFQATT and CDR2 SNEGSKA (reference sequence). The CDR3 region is CSARIQYSNQPQHF. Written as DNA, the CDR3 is TGCAGTGCTAGGATCCAATATAGCAATCAGCCCCAGCATTTT.

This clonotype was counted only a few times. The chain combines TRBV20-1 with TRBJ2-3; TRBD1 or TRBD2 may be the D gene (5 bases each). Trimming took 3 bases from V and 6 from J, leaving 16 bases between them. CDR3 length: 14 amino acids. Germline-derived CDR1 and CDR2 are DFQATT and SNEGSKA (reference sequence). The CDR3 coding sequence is TGCAGTGCTAGTATCCAGGGACCGCGGGATACGCAGTATTTT. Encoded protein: CSASIQGPRDTQYF.

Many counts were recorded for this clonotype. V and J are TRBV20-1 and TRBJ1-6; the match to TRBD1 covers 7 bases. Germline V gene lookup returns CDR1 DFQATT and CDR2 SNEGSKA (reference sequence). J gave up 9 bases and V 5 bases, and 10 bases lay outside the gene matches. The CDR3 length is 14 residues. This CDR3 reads CSASDRAAISPLHF. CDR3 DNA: TGCAGTGCTTCCGACAGGGCAGCGATTTCACCCCTCCACTTT.

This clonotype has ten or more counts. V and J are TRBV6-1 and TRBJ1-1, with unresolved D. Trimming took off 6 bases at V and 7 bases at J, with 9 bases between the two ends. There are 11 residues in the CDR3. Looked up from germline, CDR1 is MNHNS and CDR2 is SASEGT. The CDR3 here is CASRRYDEAFF. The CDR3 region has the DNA TGTGCCAGCAGGAGGTACGATGAAGCTTTCTTT.

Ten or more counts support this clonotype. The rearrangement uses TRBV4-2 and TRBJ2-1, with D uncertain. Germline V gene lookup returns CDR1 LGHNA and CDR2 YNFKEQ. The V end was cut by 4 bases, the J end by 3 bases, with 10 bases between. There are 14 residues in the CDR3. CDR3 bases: TGTGCCAGCAGCCCCACAGAAAACTACAATGAGCAGTTCTTC. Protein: CASSPTENYNEQFF.

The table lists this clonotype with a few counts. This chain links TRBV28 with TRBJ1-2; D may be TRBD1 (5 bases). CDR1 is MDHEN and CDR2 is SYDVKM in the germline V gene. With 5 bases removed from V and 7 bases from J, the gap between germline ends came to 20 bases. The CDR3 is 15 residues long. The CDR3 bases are TGTGCCAGCAGTACCCCAAGCGGGGGAACGAGTGGCTACACCTTC. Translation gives CASSTPSGGTSGYTF.

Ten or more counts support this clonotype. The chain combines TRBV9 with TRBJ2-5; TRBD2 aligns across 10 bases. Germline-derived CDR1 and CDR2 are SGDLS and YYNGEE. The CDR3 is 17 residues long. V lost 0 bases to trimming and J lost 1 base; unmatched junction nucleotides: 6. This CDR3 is CASSVGGLAGVQETQYF. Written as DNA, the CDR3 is TGTGCCAGCAGCGTAGGCGGTCTAGCGGGGGTCCAAGAGACCCAGTACTTC. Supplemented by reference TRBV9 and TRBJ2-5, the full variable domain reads DSGVTQTPKHLITATGQRVTLRCSPRSGDLSVYWYQQSLDQGLQFLIQYYNGEERAKGNILERFSAQQFPDLHSELNLSSLELGDSALYFCASSVGGLAGVQETQYFGPGTRLLVL.

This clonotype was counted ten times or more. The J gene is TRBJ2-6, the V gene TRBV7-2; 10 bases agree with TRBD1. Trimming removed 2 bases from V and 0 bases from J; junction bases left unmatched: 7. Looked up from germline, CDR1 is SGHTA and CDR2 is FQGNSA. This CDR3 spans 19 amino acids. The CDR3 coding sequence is TGTGCCAGCAGCTTAAGAGGACAGGGGGATACCTCTGGGGCCAACGTCCTGACTTTC. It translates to CASSLRGQGDTSGANVLTF.

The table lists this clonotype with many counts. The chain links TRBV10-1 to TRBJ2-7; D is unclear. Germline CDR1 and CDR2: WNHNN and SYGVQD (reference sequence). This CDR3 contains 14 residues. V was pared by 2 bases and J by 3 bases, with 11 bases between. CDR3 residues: CASSERPVSYEQYF. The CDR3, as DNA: TGCGCCAGCAGTGAGCGACCGGTAAGCTACGAGCAGTACTTC.

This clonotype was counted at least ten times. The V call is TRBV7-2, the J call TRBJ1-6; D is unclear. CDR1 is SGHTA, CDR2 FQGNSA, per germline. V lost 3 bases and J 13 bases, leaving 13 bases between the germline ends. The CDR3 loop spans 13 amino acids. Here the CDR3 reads CASSFSGLSPLHF. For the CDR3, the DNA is TGTGCCAGCAGCTTCTCCGGACTTTCCCCCCTCCACTTT.

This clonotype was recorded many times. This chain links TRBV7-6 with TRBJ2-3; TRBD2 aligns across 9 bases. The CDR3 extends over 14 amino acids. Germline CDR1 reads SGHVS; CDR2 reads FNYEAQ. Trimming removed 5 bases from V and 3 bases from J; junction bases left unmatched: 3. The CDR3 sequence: CASSVGLATDTQYF. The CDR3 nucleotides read TGTGCCAGCAGCGTCGGACTAGCGACAGATACGCAGTATTTT.

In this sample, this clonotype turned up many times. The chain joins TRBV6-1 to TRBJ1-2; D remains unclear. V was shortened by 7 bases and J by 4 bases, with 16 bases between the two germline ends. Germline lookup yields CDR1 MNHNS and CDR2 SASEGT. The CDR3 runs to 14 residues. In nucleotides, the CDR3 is TGTGCCAGCACCGAAGCAAAAAGCCCCTATGGCTACACCTTC. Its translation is CASTEAKSPYGYTF.

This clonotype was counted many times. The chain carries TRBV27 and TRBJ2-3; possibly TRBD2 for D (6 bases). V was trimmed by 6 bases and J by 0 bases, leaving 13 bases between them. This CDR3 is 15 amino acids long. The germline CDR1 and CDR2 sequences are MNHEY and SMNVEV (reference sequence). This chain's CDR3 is CASSATRISTDTQYF. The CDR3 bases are TGTGCCAGCAGCGCGACTAGGATAAGCACAGATACGCAGTATTTT.

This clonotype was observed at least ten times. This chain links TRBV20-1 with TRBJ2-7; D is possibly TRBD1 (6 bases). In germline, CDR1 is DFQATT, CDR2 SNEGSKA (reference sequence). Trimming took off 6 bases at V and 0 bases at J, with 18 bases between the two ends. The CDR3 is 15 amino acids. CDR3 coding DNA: TGCAGTGCCCCTAGGGTAACAGGGAACTCCTACGAGCAGTACTTC. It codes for CSAPRVTGNSYEQYF.

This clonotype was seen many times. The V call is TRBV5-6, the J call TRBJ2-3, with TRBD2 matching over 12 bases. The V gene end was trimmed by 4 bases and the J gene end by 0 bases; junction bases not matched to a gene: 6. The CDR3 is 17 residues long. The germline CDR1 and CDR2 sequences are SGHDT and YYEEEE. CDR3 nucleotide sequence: TGTGCCAGCAGCAGGACTAGCGGGGCCTCTAGCACAGATACGCAGTATTTT. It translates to CASSRTSGASSTDTQYF.

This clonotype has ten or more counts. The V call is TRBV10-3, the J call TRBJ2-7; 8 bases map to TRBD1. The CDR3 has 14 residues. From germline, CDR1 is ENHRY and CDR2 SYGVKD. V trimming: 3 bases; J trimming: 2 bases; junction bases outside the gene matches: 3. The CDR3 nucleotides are TGTGCCATCAGTGACGGGACAGGCCCCTACGAGCAGTACTTC. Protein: CAISDGTGPYEQYF.

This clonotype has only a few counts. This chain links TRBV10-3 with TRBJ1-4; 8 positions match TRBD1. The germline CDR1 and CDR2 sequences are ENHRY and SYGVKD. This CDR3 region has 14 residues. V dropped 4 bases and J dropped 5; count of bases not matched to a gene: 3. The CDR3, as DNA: TGTGCCATCAGTGGTCAGGGGGCGAATGAAAAACTGTTTTTT. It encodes CAISGQGANEKLFF.

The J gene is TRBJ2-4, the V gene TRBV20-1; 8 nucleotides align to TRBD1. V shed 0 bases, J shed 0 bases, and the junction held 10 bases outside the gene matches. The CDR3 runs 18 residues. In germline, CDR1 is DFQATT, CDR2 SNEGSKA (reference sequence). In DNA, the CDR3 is TGCAGTGCTAGAGATCGAAGGACAGGGAGGAGAGCCAAAAACATTCAGTACTTC. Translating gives CSARDRRTGRRAKNIQYF.

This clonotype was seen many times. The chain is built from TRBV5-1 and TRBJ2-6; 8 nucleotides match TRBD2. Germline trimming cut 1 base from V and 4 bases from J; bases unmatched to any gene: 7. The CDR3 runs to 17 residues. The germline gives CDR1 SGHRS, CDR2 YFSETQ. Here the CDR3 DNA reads TGCGCCAGCAGCTTGTCCGGGGGGGGAGTCGGGGCCAACGTCCTGACTTTC. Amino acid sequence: CASSLSGGGVGANVLTF.

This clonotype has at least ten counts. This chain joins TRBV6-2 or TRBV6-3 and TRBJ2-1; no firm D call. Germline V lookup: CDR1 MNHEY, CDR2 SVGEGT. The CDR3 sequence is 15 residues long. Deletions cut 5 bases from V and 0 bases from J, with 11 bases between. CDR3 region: CASSPHSSSYNEQFF. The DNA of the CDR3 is TGTGCCAGCAGTCCGCATTCGAGCTCCTACAATGAGCAGTTCTTC.